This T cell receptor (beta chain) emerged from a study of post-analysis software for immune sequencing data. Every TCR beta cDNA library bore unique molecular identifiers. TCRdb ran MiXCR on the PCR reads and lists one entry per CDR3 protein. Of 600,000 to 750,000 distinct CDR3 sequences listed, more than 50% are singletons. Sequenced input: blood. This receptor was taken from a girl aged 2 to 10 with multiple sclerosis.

CDR3 in DNA: TGTGCCAGCAGTTTAAGGGCGGCGGGGGAGACCCAGTACTTC. Its protein is CASSLRAAGETQYF. The V call is TRBV12-3 or TRBV12-4, the J call TRBJ2-5; possibly TRBD2 for D (6 bases). Deletions cut 2 bases from V and 5 bases from J, with 12 bases between. CDR3 length: 14 amino acids.